This T cell receptor (beta chain) was obtained from a study of CXCR3-negative and CXCR3-positive naive CD8 T cells. Study conclusions and caveats: The study inferred TCR strength from TRB CDR3 properties and found comparable surface CD5 between naive subsets. CXCR3-positive naive cells carried more hydrophobic TRB CDR3s than CXCR3-negative ones.

This CDR3 region has 13 residues. Germline CDR1 and CDR2: SQVTM and ANQGSEA. With regard to this clonotype: What it recognizes is unknown.

The libraries of TRB cDNA were prepared using 5' RACE with UMI labels. TCRdb processed the 5' RACE reads again and assigns one entry to each CDR3 protein, with no DNA. Here the sample table reports approximately 83,000 distinct CDR3 sequences. Naive CD8+ T cells displayed a CD45RO-CCR7+CD27+CD95- phenotype. Material for sequencing was naive CXCR3- CD8+ T cells from blood. Subset here: CD45RO-CCR7+CD27+CD95- naive CD8+ T cells lacking CXCR3 (TNR3-). This TCR derives from a human donor in good health. Some clones in this sample may be carry-over from other donors' samples. The genes are TRBV29-1 and TRBJ2-5; TCRdb's D call, TRBD1, is unchecked because there is no DNA. The CDR3: CSVEESGGETQYF.